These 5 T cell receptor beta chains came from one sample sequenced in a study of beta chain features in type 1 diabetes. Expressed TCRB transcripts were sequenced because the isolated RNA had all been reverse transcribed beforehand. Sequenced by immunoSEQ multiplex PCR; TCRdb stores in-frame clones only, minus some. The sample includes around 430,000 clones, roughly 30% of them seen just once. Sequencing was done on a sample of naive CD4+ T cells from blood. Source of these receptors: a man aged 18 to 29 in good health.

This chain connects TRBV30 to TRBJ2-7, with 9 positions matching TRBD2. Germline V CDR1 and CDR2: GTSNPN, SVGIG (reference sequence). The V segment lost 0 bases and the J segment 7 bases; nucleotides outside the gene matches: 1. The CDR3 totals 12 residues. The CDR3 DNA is TGTGCCTGGAGTGTCGGACTAGCGGAGCAGTACTTC. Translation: CAWSVGLAEQYF.

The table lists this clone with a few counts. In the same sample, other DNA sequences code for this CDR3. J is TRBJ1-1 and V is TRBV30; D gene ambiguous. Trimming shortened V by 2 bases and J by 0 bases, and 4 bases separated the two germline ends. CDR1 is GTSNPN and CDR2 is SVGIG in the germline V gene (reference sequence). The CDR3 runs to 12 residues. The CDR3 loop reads CAWSRLNTEAFF. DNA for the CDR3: TGTGCCTGGAGTCGATTGAACACTGAAGCTTTCTTT.

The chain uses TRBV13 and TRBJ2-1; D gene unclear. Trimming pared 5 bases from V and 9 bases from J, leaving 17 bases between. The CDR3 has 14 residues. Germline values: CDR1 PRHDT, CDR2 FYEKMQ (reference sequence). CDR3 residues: CASSPLSRVGEQFF. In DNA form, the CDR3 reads TGTGCCAGCAGCCCACTTAGCCGGGTCGGTGAGCAGTTCTTC.

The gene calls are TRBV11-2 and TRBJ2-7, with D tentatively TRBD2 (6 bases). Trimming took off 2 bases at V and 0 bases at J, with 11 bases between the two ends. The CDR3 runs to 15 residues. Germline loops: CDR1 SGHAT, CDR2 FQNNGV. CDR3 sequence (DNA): TGTGCCAGCAGCTTAAACCAGCGGGTCTCCTACGAGCAGTACTTC. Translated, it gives CASSLNQRVSYEQYF.

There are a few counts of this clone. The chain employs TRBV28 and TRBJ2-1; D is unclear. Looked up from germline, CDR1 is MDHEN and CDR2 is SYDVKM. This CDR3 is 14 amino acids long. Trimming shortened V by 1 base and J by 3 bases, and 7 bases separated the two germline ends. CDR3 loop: CASSLYRYYNEQFF. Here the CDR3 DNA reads TGTGCCAGCAGTTTATACCGTTACTACAATGAGCAGTTCTTC.